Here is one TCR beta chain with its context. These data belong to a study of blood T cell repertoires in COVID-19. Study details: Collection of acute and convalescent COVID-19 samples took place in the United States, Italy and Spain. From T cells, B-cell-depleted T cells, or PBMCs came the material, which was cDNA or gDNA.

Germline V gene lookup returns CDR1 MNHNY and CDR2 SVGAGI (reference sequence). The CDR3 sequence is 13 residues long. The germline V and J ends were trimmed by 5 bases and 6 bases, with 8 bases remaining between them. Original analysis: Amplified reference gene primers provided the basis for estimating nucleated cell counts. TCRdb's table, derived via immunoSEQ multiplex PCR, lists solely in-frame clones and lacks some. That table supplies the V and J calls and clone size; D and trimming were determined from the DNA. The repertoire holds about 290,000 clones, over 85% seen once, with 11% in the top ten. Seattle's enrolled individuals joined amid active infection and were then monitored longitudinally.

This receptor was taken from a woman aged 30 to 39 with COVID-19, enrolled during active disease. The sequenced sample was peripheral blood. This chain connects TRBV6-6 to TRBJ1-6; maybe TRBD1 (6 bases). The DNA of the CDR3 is TGTGCCAGCAGTCAACAGGGTAATTCACCCCTCCACTTT. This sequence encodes CASSQQGNSPLHF.